Sequencing of this T cell receptor beta chain was carried out in a study of blood T cell repertoires in COVID-19. CDR3 size: 14 residues. Germline V gene sequence: CDR1 KGHSH, CDR2 LQKENI. Sequencing was performed with immunoSEQ multiplex PCR; in TCRdb, only in-frame clones are kept and a portion is missing. The sample gives fewer than 250,000 clones, 83% of which show up once; 3.6% is in the top ten. Regarding this clone: At one end, the junction sequence differs from germline, possibly due to a read error.

Recruits, aged about 18 to 89 years, lived in approximately 26 US areas. Before they entered the study, exposed participants had met a COVID-19 case within 2 weeks. The sample consisted of PBMCs or T cells enriched from blood (not recorded which). The chain carries TRBV18 and TRBJ1-2; D might be TRBD1 (5 bases). This clonotype originated in a woman between 40 and 55 years old who had been exposed to COVID-19. CDR3 in DNA: TGTGCCAGCTCAACACCCGGGACTCTCTATGGCTACACCTTC. This codes for CASSTPGTLYGYTF.